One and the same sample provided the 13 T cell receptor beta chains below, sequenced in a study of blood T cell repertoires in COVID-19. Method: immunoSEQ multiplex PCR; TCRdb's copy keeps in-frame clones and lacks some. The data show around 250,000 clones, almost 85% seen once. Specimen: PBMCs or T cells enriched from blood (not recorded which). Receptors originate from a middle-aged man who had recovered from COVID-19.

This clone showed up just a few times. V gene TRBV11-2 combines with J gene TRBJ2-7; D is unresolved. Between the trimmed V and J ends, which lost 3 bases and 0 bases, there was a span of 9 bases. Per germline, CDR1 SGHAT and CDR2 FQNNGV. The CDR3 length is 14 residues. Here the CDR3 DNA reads TGTGCCAGCAGCTTCTCACTACCCTCCTACGAGCAGTACTTC. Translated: CASSFSLPSYEQYF.

The CDR3 protein is CASSQGSAPDYEQYF. DNA of the CDR3: TGCGCCAGCAGCCAAGGGAGTGCCCCGGACTACGAGCAGTACTTC. This chain connects TRBV4-1 to TRBJ2-7, with D hard to call. Trimming removed 1 base from V and 3 bases from J, with 13 bases in between. In germline, CDR1 is MGHRA, CDR2 YSYEKL. The CDR3 totals 15 residues.

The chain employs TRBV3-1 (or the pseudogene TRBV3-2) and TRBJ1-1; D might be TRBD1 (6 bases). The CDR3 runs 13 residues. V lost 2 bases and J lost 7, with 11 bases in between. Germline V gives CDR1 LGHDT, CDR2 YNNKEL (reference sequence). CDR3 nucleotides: TGTGCCAGCAGCCAAAACAGGGCGCTTGAAGCTTTCTTT. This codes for CASSQNRALEAFF.

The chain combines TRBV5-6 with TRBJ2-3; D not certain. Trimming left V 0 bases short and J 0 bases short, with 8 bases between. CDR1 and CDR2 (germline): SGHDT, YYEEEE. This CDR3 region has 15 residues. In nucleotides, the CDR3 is TGTGCCAGCAGCTTGGCAGGCTCTAGCACAGATACGCAGTATTTT. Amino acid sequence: CASSLAGSSTDTQYF.

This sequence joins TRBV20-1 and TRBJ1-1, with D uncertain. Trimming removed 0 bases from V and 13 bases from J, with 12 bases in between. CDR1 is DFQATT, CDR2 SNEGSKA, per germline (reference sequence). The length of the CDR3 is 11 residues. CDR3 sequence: CSARDRPTGFF. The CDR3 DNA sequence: TGCAGTGCTAGAGATCGCCCTACTGGTTTCTTT.

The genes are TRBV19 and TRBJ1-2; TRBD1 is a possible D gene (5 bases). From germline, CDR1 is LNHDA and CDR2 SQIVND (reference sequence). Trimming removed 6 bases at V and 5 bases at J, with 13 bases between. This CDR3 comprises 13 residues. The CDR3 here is CASRQGEWYGYTF. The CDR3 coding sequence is TGTGCCAGTAGACAAGGGGAATGGTATGGCTACACCTTC.

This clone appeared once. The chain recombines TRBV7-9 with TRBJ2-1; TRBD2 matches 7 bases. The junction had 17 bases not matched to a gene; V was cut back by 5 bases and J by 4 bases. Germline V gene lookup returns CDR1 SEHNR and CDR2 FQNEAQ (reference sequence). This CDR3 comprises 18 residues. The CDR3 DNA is TGTGCCAGCAGCCCCCCTTTCAGACTAGCAACGAAATACAATGAGCAGTTCTTC. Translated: CASSPPFRLATKYNEQFF.

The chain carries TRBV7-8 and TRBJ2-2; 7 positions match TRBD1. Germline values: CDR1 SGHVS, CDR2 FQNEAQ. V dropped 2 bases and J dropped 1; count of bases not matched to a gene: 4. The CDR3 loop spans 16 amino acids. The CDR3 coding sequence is TGTGCCAGCAGCTTAAGGGGACAGTTGAACACCGGGGAGCTGTTTTTT. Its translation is CASSLRGQLNTGELFF.

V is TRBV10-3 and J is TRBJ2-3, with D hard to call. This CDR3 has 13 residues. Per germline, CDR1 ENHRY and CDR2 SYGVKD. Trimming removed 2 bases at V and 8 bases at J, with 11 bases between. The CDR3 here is CAISEGPSPTQYF. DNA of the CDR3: TGTGCCATCAGTGAGGGGCCGTCCCCTACGCAGTATTTT.

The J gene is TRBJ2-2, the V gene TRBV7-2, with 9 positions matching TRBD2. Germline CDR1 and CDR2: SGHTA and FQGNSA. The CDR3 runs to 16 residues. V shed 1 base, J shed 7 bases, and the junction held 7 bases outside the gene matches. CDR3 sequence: CASSLVGTSFHGELFF. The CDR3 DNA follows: TGTGCCAGCAGCTTAGTCGGGACTAGCTTTCACGGGGAGCTGTTTTTT.

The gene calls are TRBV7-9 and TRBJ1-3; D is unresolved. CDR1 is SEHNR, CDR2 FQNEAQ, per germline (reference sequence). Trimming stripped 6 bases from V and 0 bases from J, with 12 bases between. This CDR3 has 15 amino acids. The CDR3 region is CASSFDWNSGNTIYF. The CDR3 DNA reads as TGTGCCAGCAGTTTTGACTGGAACTCTGGAAACACCATATATTTT. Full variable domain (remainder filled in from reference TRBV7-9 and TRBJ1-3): DTGVSQNPRHKITKRGQNVTFRCDPISEHNRLYWYRQTLGQGPEFLTYFQNEAQLEKSRLLSDRFSAERPKGSFSTLEIQRTEQGDSAMYLCASSFDWNSGNTIYFGEGSWLTVV.

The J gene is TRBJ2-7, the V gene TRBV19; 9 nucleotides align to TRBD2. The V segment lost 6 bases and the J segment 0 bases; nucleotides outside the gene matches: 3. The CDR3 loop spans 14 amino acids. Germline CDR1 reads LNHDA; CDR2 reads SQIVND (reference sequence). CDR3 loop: CASREAGGSYEQYF. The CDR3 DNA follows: TGTGCCAGTAGGGAAGCGGGGGGCTCCTACGAGCAGTACTTC.

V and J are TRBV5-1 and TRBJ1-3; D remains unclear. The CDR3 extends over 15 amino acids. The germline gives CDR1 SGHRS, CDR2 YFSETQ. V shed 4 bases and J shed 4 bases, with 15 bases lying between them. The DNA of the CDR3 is TGCGCCAGCAGCGCATACAGTGGATCGGGAAACACCATATATTTT. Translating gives CASSAYSGSGNTIYF.